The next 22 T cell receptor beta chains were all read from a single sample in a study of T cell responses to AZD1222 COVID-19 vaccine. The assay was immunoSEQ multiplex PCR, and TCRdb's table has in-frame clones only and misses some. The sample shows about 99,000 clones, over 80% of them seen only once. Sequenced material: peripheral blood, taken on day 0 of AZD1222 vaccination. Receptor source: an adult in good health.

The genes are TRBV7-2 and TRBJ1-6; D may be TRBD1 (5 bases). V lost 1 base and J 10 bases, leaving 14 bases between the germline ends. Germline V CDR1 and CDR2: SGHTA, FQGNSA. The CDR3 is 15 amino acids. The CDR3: CASSLGQGGDSPLHF. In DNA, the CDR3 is TGTGCCAGCAGCTTAGGGCAGGGAGGTGACTCACCCCTCCACTTT. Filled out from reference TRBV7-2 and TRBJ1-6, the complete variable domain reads GAGVSQSPSNKVTEKGKDVELRCDPISGHTALYWYRQSLGQGLEFLIYFQGNSAPDKSGLPSDRFSAERTGGSVSTLTIQRTQQEDSAVYLCASSLGQGGDSPLHFGNGTRLTVT.

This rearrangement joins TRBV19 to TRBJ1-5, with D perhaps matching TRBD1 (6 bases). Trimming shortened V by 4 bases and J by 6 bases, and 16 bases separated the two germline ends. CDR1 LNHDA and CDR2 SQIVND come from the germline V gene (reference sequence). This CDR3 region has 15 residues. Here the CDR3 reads CASSTQGTPGQPQHF. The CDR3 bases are TGTGCCAGTAGTACACAGGGAACGCCCGGTCAGCCCCAGCATTTT.

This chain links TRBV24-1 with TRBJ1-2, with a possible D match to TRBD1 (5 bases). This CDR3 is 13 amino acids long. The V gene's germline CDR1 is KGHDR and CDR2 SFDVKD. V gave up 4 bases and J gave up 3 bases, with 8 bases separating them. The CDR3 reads CATSEGRYYGYTF. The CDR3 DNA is TGTGCCACCAGTGAGGGACGGTACTATGGCTACACCTTC.

The DNA for the CDR3 is TGTGCCAGCAGTGCTGGGCTGTGGGATAGCAATCAGCCCCAGCATTTT. Amino acid sequence: CASSAGLWDSNQPQHF. V usage is TRBV6-1 and J usage is TRBJ1-5; D is unresolved. The CDR3 has 16 residues. Germline V gives CDR1 MNHNS, CDR2 SASEGT. The V and J ends lost 4 bases and 0 bases respectively, with 13 bases between them.

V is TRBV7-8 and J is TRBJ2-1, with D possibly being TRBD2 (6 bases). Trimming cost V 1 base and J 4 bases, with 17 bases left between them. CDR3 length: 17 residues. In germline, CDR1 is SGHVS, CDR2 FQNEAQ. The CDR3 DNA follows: TGTGCCAGCAGCTTAGGGGGCGGCGGGATGTCTTACAATGAGCAGTTCTTC. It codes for CASSLGGGGMSYNEQFF.

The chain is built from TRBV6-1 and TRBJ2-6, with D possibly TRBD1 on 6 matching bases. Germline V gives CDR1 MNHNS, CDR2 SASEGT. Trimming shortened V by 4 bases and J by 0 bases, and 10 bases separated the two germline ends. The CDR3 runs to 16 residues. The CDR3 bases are TGTGCCAGCAGTGGAACAGGGTACTCTGGGGCCAACGTCCTGACTTTC. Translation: CASSGTGYSGANVLTF.

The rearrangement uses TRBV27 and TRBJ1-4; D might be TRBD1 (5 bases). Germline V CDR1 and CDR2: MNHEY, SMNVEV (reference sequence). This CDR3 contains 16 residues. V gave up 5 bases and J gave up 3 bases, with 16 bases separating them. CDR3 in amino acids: CASSPRYGTPNEKLFF. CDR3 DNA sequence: TGTGCCAGCAGTCCCCGGTACGGGACGCCTAATGAAAAACTGTTTTTT.

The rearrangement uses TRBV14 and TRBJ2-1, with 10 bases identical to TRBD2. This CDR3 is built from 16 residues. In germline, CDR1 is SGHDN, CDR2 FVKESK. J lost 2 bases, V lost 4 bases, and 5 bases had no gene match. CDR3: CASSRVLAGAYNEQFF. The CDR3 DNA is TGTGCCAGCAGCCGGGTGCTAGCGGGAGCCTACAATGAGCAGTTCTTC. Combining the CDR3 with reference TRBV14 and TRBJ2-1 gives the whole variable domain EAGVTQFPSHSVIEKGQTVTLRCDPISGHDNLYWYRRVMGKEIKFLLHFVKESKQDESGMPNNRFLAERTGGTYSTLKVQPAELEDSGVYFCASSRVLAGAYNEQFFGPGTRLTVL.

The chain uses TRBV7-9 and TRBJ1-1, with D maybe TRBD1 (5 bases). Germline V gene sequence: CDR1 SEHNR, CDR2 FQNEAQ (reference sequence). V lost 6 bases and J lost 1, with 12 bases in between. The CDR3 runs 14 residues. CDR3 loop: CASSLTDSNTEAFF. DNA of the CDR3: TGTGCCAGCAGTCTGACAGATTCGAACACTGAAGCTTTCTTT.

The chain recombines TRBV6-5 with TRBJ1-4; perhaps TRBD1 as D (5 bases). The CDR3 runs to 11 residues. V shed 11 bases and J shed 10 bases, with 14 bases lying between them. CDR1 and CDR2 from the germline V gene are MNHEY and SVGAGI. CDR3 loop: CASWGGVKLFF. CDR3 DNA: TGTGCCTCCTGGGGGGGGGTAAAACTGTTTTTT.

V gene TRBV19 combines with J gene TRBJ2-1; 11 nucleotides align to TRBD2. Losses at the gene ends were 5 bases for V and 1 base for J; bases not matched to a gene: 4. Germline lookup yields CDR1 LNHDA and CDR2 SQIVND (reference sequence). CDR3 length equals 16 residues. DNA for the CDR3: TGTGCCAGTAGTGCTAGCGGGGGGAGTTCCTACAATGAGCAGTTCTTC. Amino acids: CASSASGGSSYNEQFF. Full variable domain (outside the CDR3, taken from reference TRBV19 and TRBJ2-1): DGGITQSPKYLFRKEGQNVTLSCEQNLNHDAMYWYRQDPGQGLRLIYYSQIVNDFQKGDIAEGYSVSREKKESFPLTVTSAQKNPTAFYLCASSASGGSSYNEQFFGPGTRLTVL.

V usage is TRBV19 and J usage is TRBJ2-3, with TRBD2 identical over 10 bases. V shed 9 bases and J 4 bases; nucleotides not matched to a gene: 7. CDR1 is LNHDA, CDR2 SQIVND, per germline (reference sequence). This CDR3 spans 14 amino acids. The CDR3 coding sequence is TGTGCCAGCTTAGCGGGGGGCGGCCCAGATACGCAGTATTTT. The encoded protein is CASLAGGGPDTQYF.

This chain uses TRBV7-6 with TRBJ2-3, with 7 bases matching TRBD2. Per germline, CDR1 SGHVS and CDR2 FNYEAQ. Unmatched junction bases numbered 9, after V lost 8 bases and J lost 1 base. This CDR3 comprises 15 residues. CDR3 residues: CASLQGLAGTDTQYF. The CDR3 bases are TGTGCCAGCCTCCAAGGGCTAGCGGGCACAGATACGCAGTATTTT.

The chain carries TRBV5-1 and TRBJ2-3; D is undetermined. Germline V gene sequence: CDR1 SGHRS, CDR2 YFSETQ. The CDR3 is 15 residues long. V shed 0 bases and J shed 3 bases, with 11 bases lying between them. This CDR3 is CASSLAGWGTDTQYF. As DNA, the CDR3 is TGCGCCAGCAGCTTGGCCGGGTGGGGTACAGATACGCAGTATTTT.

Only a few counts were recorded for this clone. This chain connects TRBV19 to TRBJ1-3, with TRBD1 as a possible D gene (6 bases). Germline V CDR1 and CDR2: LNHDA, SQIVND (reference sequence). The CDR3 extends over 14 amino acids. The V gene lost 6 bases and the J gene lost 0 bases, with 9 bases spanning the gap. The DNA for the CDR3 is TGTGCCAGTAGACAGGGCACCTCTGGAAACACCATATATTTT. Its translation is CASRQGTSGNTIYF.

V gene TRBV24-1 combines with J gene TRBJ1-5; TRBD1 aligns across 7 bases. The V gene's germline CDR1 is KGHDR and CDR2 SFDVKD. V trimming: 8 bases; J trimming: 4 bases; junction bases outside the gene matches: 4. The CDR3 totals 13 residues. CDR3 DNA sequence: TGTGCCACCACAGGGGGGATTAATCAGCCCCAGCATTTT. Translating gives CATTGGINQPQHF.

CDR3 sequence reads: CSVHPGTGNTEAFF. CDR3 in DNA: TGCAGCGTCCATCCCGGGACAGGCAACACTGAAGCTTTCTTT. The chain has TRBV29-1 and TRBJ1-1; TRBD1 matches 8 bases. Germline trimming cut 6 bases from V and 2 bases from J; bases unmatched to any gene: 8. This CDR3 is 14 amino acids long. CDR1 is SQVTM and CDR2 is ANQGSEA in the germline V gene. Using reference TRBV29-1 and TRBJ1-1 for the parts outside the CDR3, the full variable domain is SAVISQKPSRDICQRGTSLTIQCQVDSQVTMMFWYRQQPGQSLTLIATANQGSEATYESGFVIDKFPISRPNLTFSTLTVSNMSPEDSSIYLCSVHPGTGNTEAFFGQGTRLTVV.

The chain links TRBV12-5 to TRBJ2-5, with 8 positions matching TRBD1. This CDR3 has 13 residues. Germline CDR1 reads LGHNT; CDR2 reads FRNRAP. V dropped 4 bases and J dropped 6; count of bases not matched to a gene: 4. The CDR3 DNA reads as TGTGCTAGTGGTTCCGACAGGGGTCAGACCCAGTACTTC. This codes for CASGSDRGQTQYF.

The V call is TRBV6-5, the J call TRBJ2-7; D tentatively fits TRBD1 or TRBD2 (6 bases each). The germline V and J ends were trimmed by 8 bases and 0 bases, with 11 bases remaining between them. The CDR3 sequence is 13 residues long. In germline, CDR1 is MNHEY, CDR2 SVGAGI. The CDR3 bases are TGTGCCAGCCGGGGGCCTCCCTCCTACGAGCAGTACTTC. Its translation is CASRGPPSYEQYF.

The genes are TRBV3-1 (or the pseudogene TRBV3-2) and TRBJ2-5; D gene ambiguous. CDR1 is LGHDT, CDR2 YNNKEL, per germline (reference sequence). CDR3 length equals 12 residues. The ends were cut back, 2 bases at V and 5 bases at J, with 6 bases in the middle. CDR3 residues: CASSQLVETQYF. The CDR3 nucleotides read TGTGCCAGCAGCCAACTAGTGGAGACCCAGTACTTC.

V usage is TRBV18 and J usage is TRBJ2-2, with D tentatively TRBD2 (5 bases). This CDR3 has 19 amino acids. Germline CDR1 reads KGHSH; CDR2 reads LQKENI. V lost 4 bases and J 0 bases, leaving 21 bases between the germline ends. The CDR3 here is CASSRTPLAGISNTGELFF. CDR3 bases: TGTGCCAGCTCACGGACTCCCCTCGCCGGGATCTCGAACACCGGGGAGCTGTTTTTT.

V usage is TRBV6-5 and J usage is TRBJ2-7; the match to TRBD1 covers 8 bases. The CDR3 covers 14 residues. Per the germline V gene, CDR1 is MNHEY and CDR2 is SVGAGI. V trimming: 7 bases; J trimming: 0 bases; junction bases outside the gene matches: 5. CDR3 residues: CASTPGQASYEQYF. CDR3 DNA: TGTGCCAGCACTCCGGGACAGGCCTCCTACGAGCAGTACTTC.